Listed here are 30 T cell receptor beta chains from one sample, sequenced in a study of blood T cells in healthy people across ages. A second PCR, run for about 7 to 11 cycles, used a sample-barcoded 5' primer plus a J-beta primer mix. From the 5' RACE reads, TCRdb called clonotypes with MiXCR, one entry per CDR3 protein. The table includes over a million distinct CDR3 sequences, 45% detected once. Input material: blood. The receptors were gathered from an older woman in good health.

The gene calls are TRBV4-1 and TRBJ2-7; no definite D call. The V gene's germline CDR1 is MGHRA and CDR2 YSYEKL. V was clipped by 0 bases and J by 1 base, with 10 bases between them. The CDR3 runs 15 residues. In DNA, the CDR3 is TGCGCCAGCAGCCAAGACACGCTAGAGTCCTACGAGCAGTACTTC. Its translation: CASSQDTLESYEQYF.

The V call is TRBV11-2, the J call TRBJ1-2; D unresolved. The CDR3 contains 13 residues. Germline lookup yields CDR1 SGHAT and CDR2 FQNNGV. Trimming took 4 bases from V and 7 from J, leaving 13 bases between them. CDR3 nucleotide sequence: TGTGCCAGCAGCTCCACCAAGGGTGGTGGCTACACCTTC. This encodes CASSSTKGGGYTF.

This clonotype showed up just a few times. The chain couples TRBV10-3 to TRBJ2-7; 7 nucleotides line up with TRBD1. The CDR3 has 20 amino acids. Germline CDR1 and CDR2: ENHRY and SYGVKD. The V gene end was trimmed by 5 bases and the J gene end by 0 bases; junction bases not matched to a gene: 22. The CDR3: CAISKPGQGDVQRFSYEQYF. In DNA, the CDR3 is TGTGCCATCAGTAAACCCGGGCAGGGGGACGTTCAGCGGTTCTCCTACGAGCAGTACTTC.

J is TRBJ2-3 and V is TRBV9; weak D call: TRBD2 (5 bases). CDR3 length: 16 amino acids. The V gene's germline CDR1 is SGDLS and CDR2 YYNGEE. Trimming pared 4 bases from V and 4 bases from J, leaving 19 bases between. The CDR3 DNA sequence: TGTGCCAGCAGCTACGGAACTAGTATATTTGCAGATACGCAGTATTTT. Its protein is CASSYGTSIFADTQYF.

A word on this clonotype: One end of the junction fails to match germline, which may point to a read error. The J gene is TRBJ2-7, the V gene TRBV27; 8 bases agree with TRBD2. CDR1 is MNHEY and CDR2 is SMNVEV in the germline V gene (reference sequence). The length of the CDR3 is 14 residues. CDR3 in amino acids: CVSSSSGNSHEQYF. In DNA form, the CDR3 reads TGTGTCAGCAGCAGTAGCGGGAATTCCCACGAGCAGTACTTC.

The CDR3 protein is CASNLGDLGNEQFF. CDR3 coding DNA: TGCGCCAGCAACCTAGGGGATCTGGGGAATGAGCAGTTCTTC. The chain carries TRBV5-1 and TRBJ2-1; maybe TRBD1 (5 bases). CDR1 is SGHRS, CDR2 YFSETQ, per germline. V gave up 6 bases and J gave up 7 bases, with 17 bases separating them. The CDR3 loop spans 14 amino acids.

This clonotype was detected only a few times. The rearrangement uses TRBV20-1 and TRBJ2-1; D is undetermined. CDR3 length equals 12 residues. V dropped 3 bases and J dropped 3 bases, with 6 bases sitting between them. Germline loops: CDR1 DFQATT, CDR2 SNEGSKA (reference sequence). DNA of the CDR3: TGCAGTGCTAGGTGGATCTACAATGAGCAGTTCTTC. As protein: CSARWIYNEQFF.

This clonotype was counted at least ten times. The rearrangement links TRBV20-1 to TRBJ2-7; 10 nucleotides line up with TRBD1. V trimming: 2 bases; J trimming: 0 bases; junction bases outside the gene matches: 4. CDR3 size: 15 residues. The germline CDR1 and CDR2 sequences are DFQATT and SNEGSKA (reference sequence). The CDR3, as DNA: TGCAGTGCTAGACCGGGACAGGGGCGCTCCTACGAGCAGTACTTC. This codes for CSARPGQGRSYEQYF.

This clonotype was observed a single time. The J gene is TRBJ2-3, the V gene TRBV9; 15 bases map to TRBD2. Germline V gene data show CDR1 as SGDLS and CDR2 as YYNGEE. J gave up 2 bases and V 4 bases, and 14 bases lay outside the gene matches. CDR3 length equals 20 residues. As DNA, the CDR3 is TGTGCCAGCAGCCCCCGGACTAGCGGGAGGGCCGCGCAGAACACAGATACGCAGTATTTT. Its translation: CASSPRTSGRAAQNTDTQYF.

V gene TRBV9 combines with J gene TRBJ2-5; 7 bases map to TRBD1. The V gene end was trimmed by 0 bases and the J gene end by 2 bases; junction bases not matched to a gene: 4. The V gene's germline CDR1 is SGDLS and CDR2 YYNGEE. The CDR3 totals 15 residues. The CDR3 DNA sequence: TGTGCCAGCAGCGTAGTCGGGACAGAGCAAGAGACCCAGTACTTC. As protein: CASSVVGTEQETQYF.

The rearrangement joins TRBV6-1 to TRBJ2-2; a weak D match, TRBD2 (5 bases). Trimming shortened V by 4 bases and J by 6 bases, and 15 bases separated the two germline ends. CDR1 is MNHNS and CDR2 is SASEGT in the germline V gene. The CDR3 length is 15 residues. CDR3 sequence reads: CASSVAAVGAGELFF. The CDR3 bases are TGTGCCAGCAGTGTGGCAGCGGTGGGCGCCGGGGAGCTGTTTTTT.

The chain combines TRBV7-3 with TRBJ2-3; tentative D call: TRBD2 (5 bases). Trimming pared 1 base from V and 2 bases from J, leaving 13 bases between. The germline CDR1 and CDR2 sequences are SGHTA and FQGTGA. The CDR3 runs to 16 residues. The CDR3 loop reads CASSLRPREYTDTQYF. The CDR3 coding sequence is TGTGCCAGCAGCTTAAGGCCGAGGGAGTACACAGATACGCAGTATTTT.

The chain joins TRBV29-1 to TRBJ1-2; 9 bases fit TRBD1. The CDR3 extends over 15 amino acids. With 4 bases clipped from V and 4 bases from J, the junction kept 10 bases outside the gene matches. The germline CDR1 and CDR2 sequences are SQVTM and ANQGSEA. In DNA form, the CDR3 reads TGCAGCGTTGTCCCCTCGGACAGGGGAATCTATGGCTACACCTTC. The encoded protein is CSVVPSDRGIYGYTF.

This clonotype was seen more than once but under ten times. V usage is TRBV29-1 and J usage is TRBJ2-5; the match to TRBD2 covers 11 bases. The ends lost 7 bases at V and 1 base at J; junction bases unmatched: 11. This CDR3 is built from 16 residues. The V gene's germline CDR1 is SQVTM and CDR2 ANQGSEA. CDR3 bases: TGCAGCGGTCTCGGCTTAGCGGGAGGGGGCCAAGAGACCCAGTACTTC. Translated: CSGLGLAGGGQETQYF.

The chain is built from TRBV10-3 and TRBJ2-1, with D possibly TRBD2 on 6 matching bases. V was cut by 2 bases and J by 8 bases, with 13 bases left in between. The CDR3 totals 14 residues. CDR1 is ENHRY, CDR2 SYGVKD, per germline. The CDR3: CAISETREIYEQFF. Here the CDR3 DNA reads TGTGCCATCAGTGAGACACGGGAGATCTATGAGCAGTTCTTC.

This chain joins TRBV5-1 and TRBJ1-2; TRBD1 is a possible D gene (5 bases). Trimming pared 0 bases from V and 0 bases from J, leaving 12 bases between. Germline loops: CDR1 SGHRS, CDR2 YFSETQ. CDR3 length: 16 amino acids. As DNA, the CDR3 is TGCGCCAGCAGCTTGGATCAGGGCGCTACTAACTATGGCTACACCTTC. Translation: CASSLDQGATNYGYTF.

Note on this clonotype: A clone one base away is much larger, so this may be a read error. The chain carries TRBV29-1 and TRBJ2-4; TRBD2 agrees at 9 bases. Looked up from germline, CDR1 is SQVTM and CDR2 is ANQGSEA. J was trimmed by 8 bases and V by 3 bases; bases with no gene match: 5. This CDR3 comprises 13 residues. The CDR3 coding sequence is TGCAGCGTTGACGCTAGCGGGGAAGACATTCAGTACTTC. This gives the protein CSVDASGEDIQYF.

In its sample, this clonotype was seen a few times. CDR3 protein: CASSQLQGFSNYGYTF. The CDR3 DNA reads as TGTGCCAGTAGTCAACTACAGGGTTTCTCGAACTATGGCTACACCTTC. The J gene is TRBJ1-2, the V gene TRBV19; D is possibly TRBD1 (6 bases). With 5 bases removed from V and 2 bases from J, the gap between germline ends came to 18 bases. Germline CDR1 LNHDA, CDR2 SQIVND (reference sequence). The CDR3 is 16 residues long.

The chain links TRBV6-5 to TRBJ2-5; 7 bases agree with TRBD2. Germline V lookup: CDR1 MNHEY, CDR2 SVGAGI. The CDR3 runs to 18 residues. Losses at the gene ends were 0 bases for V and 7 bases for J; bases not matched to a gene: 17. CDR3: CASSYSSDSWDYTGTQYF. Written as DNA, the CDR3 is TGTGCCAGCAGTTACTCGTCCGATAGCTGGGACTACACGGGGACCCAGTACTTC.

This rearrangement joins TRBV29-1 to TRBJ1-2, with D hard to call. Deletions cut 0 bases from V and 3 bases from J, with 11 bases between. The CDR3 runs to 14 residues. Germline-derived CDR1 and CDR2 are SQVTM and ANQGSEA. The CDR3 DNA sequence: TGCAGCGTTGAAGACGTGGTCATCCACTATGGCTACACCTTC. It yields the protein CSVEDVVIHYGYTF.

Of note for this clonotype: A read error may explain this, as a much larger clone is one base away. The rearrangement joins TRBV6-5 to TRBJ2-7; 7 nucleotides match TRBD1. The CDR3 extends over 14 amino acids. CDR1 is MNHEY and CDR2 is SVGAGI in the germline V gene. CDR3 residues: CASSYRDSSHEQYF. CDR3 sequence (DNA): TGTGCCAGCAGTTATCGGGACAGCTCCCACGAGCAGTACTTC.

The CDR3 coding sequence is TGTGCCAGCAGCGCCGGGACTAGCGTTGCAGGCTACAATGAGCAGTTCTTC. The encoded protein is CASSAGTSVAGYNEQFF. The chain carries TRBV9 and TRBJ2-1, with 10 bases aligning to TRBD2. Germline lookup yields CDR1 SGDLS and CDR2 YYNGEE. The CDR3 is made up of 17 amino acids. The junction had 9 bases not matched to a gene; V was cut back by 3 bases and J by 3 bases.

Only one count was recorded for this clonotype. No conserved phenylalanine or tryptophan ends this CDR3, so it is likely a read error. The chain carries TRBV12-3 or TRBV12-4 and TRBJ2-3, with D perhaps TRBD1 (5 bases). Trimming pared 5 bases from V and 0 bases from J, leaving 15 bases between. This CDR3 comprises 16 residues. The CDR3 region is CASSRGGSPSTDTQYV. The CDR3 coding sequence is TGTGCCAGCAGTAGGGGTGGGTCTCCGAGCACAGATACGCAGTATGTT.

The chain is built from TRBV7-9 and TRBJ2-7; D uncertain. Trimming cost V 10 bases and J 2 bases, with 9 bases left between them. CDR1 SEHNR and CDR2 FQNEAQ come from the germline V gene (reference sequence). CDR3 length: 11 residues. The CDR3 sequence: CATSSPYEQYF. The CDR3 DNA reads as TGTGCCACCTCCTCCCCCTACGAGCAGTACTTC.

This clonotype turned up a few times. The rearrangement joins TRBV5-4 to TRBJ1-1; D possibly corresponds to TRBD1 (5 bases). V lost 2 bases, J lost 2 bases, and 16 bases lay in between. CDR1 and CDR2 (germline): SGHNT, YYREEE (reference sequence). The length of the CDR3 is 16 residues. The CDR3 is CASSLPGGAPNTEAFF. The CDR3 DNA is TGTGCCAGCAGCTTACCGGGAGGGGCTCCTAACACTGAAGCTTTCTTT.

The V call is TRBV7-9, the J call TRBJ1-2; D unresolved. The CDR3 sequence is 14 residues long. Germline CDR1 SEHNR, CDR2 FQNEAQ (reference sequence). The V end was cut by 6 bases, the J end by 8 bases, with 19 bases between. The CDR3: CASSLSTALDGYTF. DNA for the CDR3: TGTGCCAGCAGTTTAAGTACAGCGTTGGACGGCTACACCTTC.

The chain joins TRBV2 to TRBJ2-2; possible D gene TRBD2, 7 bases. Deletions cut 6 bases from V and 6 bases from J, with 14 bases between. CDR3 size: 14 residues. Germline values: CDR1 SNHLY, CDR2 FYNNEI. This CDR3 is CASRQGLSSGELFF. In DNA form, the CDR3 reads TGTGCCAGCAGACAGGGACTATCGTCCGGGGAGCTGTTTTTT.

This clonotype has only a few counts. The chain carries TRBV28 and TRBJ1-6; D possibly corresponds to TRBD1 (5 bases). The CDR3 runs 15 residues. The V and J ends lost 3 bases and 7 bases respectively, with 13 bases between them. Germline lookup yields CDR1 MDHEN and CDR2 SYDVKM. CDR3 amino acids: CASSLSGGFNSPLHF. Here the CDR3 DNA reads TGTGCCAGCAGTTTGTCGGGGGGGTTCAATTCACCCCTCCACTTT.

V is TRBV20-1 and J is TRBJ2-4, with a possible D match to TRBD2 (6 bases). TRBJ2-7 explains the end of the DNA better; the J call may be wrong. CDR1 DFQATT and CDR2 SNEGSKA come from the germline V gene (reference sequence). This CDR3 contains 16 residues. The CDR3 region is CSASDGGKARSYEQYF. The CDR3 nucleotides are TGCAGTGCTAGCGATGGCGGGAAGGCTAGGTCCTACGAGCAGTACTTC.

This clonotype showed up just a few times. The genes are TRBV6-5 and TRBJ1-2; no definite D call. CDR1 MNHEY and CDR2 SVGAGI come from the germline V gene. This CDR3 has 15 residues. V lost 4 bases, J lost 3 bases, and 15 bases lay in between. CDR3 nucleotide sequence: TGTGCCAGCAGTTTCGCAAGGATGGAGGACTATGGCTACACCTTC. It is translated as CASSFARMEDYGYTF.